The clone carrying this T cell receptor (beta chain) was counted a few times. The antigen is undetermined. This sample is part of a study of T cell responses to AZD1222 COVID-19 vaccine. Here immunoSEQ multiplex PCR was the method, and the copy in TCRdb shows in-frame clones only, minus some. Of approximately 130,000 clones detected, roughly 90% appear once; the ten largest clones hold more than 9.5%. Germline CDR1 is SGHRS and CDR2 is YFSETQ. The ends lost 3 bases at V and 0 bases at J; junction bases unmatched: 5. CDR3 length equals 15 residues. Findings and limits, study-wide: Donors in the cohort were predominantly white British and more often female, and clonal diversity was possibly underestimated. Baseline seropositivity characterized only a handful of AZD1222 recipients. The study found Spike-specific TCR breadth and depth rose after two AZD1222 doses.

The chain recombines TRBV5-1 with TRBJ2-5, with 7 bases identical to TRBD1. The TCR sequence derives from an adult in good health. The sequences come from peripheral blood, collected on day 0 of MenACWY control vaccination. CDR3 amino acids: CASSSQGVYQETQYF. CDR3 in DNA: TGCGCCAGCAGCTCCCAGGGGGTGTACCAAGAGACCCAGTACTTC. Full variable domain (remainder filled in from reference TRBV5-1 and TRBJ2-5): KAGVTQTPRYLIKTRGQQVTLSCSPISGHRSVSWYQQTPGQGLQFLFEYFSETQRNKGNFPGRFSGRQFSNSRSEMNVSTLELGDSALYLCASSSQGVYQETQYFGPGTRLLVL.